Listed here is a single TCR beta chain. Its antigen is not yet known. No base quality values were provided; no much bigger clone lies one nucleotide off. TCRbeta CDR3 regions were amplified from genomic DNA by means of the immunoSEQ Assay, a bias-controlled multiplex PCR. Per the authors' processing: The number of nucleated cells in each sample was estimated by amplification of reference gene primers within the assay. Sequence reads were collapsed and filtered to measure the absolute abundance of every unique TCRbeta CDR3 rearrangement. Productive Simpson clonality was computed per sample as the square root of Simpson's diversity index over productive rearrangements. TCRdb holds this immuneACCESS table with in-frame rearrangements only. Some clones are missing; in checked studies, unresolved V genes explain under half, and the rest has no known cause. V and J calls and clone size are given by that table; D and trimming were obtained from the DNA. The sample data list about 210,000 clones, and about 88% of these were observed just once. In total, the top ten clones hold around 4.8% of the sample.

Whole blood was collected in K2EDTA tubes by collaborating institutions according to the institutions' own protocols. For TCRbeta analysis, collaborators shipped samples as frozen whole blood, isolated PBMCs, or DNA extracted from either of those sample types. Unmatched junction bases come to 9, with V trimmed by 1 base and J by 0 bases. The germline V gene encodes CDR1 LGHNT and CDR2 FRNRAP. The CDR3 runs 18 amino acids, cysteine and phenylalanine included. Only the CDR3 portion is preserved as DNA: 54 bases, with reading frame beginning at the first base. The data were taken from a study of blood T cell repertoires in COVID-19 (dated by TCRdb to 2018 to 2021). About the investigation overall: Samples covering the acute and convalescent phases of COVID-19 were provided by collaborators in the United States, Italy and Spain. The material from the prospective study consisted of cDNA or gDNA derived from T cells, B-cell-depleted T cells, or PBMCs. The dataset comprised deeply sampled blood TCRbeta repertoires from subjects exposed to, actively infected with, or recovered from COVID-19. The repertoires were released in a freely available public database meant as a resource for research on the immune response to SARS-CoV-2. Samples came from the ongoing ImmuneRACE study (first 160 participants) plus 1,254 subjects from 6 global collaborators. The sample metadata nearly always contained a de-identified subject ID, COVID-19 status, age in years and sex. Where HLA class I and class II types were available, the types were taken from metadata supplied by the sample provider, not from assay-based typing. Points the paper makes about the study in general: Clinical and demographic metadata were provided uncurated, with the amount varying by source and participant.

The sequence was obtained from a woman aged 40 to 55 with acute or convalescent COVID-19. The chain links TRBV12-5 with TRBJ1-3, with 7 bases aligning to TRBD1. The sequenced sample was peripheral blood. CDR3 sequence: CASGLDGTALSSGNTIYF. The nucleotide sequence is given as TGTGCTAGTGGTTTGGACGGGACAGCTCTCAGCTCTGGAAACACCATATATTTT.